This T cell receptor (beta chain) was identified in a study of neoadjuvant anti-PD-1 for oral cavity cancer. Study background: Patients without progression received a fourth nivolumab dose around day 43, then surgical resection on days 50-56. Study conclusions and caveats: Post-nivolumab, blood T cell clonality was significantly elevated in non-responders.

Time point noted: after neoadjuvant nivolumab, at surgical resection. PBMCs were not maintained or expanded in culture before analysis. Six replicates per PBMC sample, mostly from 400 to 500 ng of genomic DNA. The table came from immunoSEQ multiplex PCR; TCRdb's copy has only in-frame clones and leaves some out. In the table there are tens of thousands of clones, about 88% of which are singletons. As for this clone: What it binds is not known.

Per germline, CDR1 SGHRS and CDR2 YFSETQ. V was clipped by 2 bases and J by 8 bases, with 11 bases between them. The CDR3 loop spans 13 amino acids. The receptor was isolated from a person aged 35 to 85 with oral cavity squamous cell carcinoma. Specimen: PBMCs, collected after nivolumab (anti-PD-1) treatment. The chain employs TRBV5-1 and TRBJ2-1; D uncertain. The CDR3 loop is CASSLTPKDEQFF. DNA for the CDR3: TGCGCCAGCAGCTTAACCCCCAAAGATGAGCAGTTCTTC.